This T cell receptor beta chain is drawn from a study of blood T cell repertoires in COVID-19. Overall study: Some COVID-19 samples were acute and others convalescent; all came from the United States, Italy and Spain.

This clone was seen a single time. In the same sample, other DNA sequences code for this CDR3. CDR3 length equals 11 residues. Germline V gene data show CDR1 as DFQATT and CDR2 as SNEGSKA (reference sequence). With V trimmed by 7 bases and J by 5 bases, 3 bases remained unmatched. Original data processing: Researchers report that nucleated cell counts were estimated from reference gene primer amplification. Clones were read by immunoSEQ multiplex PCR, and TCRdb kept only the in-frame ones, dropping some. That table gives V, J and clone size, and the DNA gave D and trimming. This sample carries 60,000 or so clones, 60% to 85% of them seen once, and the ten largest clones take about 20%.

This sequence joins TRBV20-1 and TRBJ2-5; 8 bases agree with TRBD1. Source material: peripheral blood. The clonotype originates from a man under 40 with COVID-19, enrolled during active disease. CDR3 amino acids: CSGTGQETQYF. The CDR3 DNA reads TGCAGTGGGACAGGGCAGGAGACCCAGTACTTC.